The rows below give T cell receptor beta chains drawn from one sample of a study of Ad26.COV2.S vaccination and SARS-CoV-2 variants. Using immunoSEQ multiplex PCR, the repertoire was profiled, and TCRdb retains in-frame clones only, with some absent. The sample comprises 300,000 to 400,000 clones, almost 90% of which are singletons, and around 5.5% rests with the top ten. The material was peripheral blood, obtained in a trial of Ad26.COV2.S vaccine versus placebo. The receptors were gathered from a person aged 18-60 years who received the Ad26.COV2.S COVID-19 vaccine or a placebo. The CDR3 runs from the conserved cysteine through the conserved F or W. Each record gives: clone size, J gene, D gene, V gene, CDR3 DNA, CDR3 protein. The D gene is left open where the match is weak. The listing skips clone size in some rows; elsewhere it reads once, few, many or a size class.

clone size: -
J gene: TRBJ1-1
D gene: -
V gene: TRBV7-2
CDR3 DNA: TGTGCCAGCAGCCTCGGGACCCTCACTGAAGCTTTCTTT
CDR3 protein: CASSLGTLTEAFF

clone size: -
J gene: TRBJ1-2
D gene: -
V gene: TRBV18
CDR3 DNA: TGTGCCAGCTCACCACTTGTTACCGCGCCACCTACTAACTATGGCTACACCTTC
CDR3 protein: CASSPLVTAPPTNYGYTF

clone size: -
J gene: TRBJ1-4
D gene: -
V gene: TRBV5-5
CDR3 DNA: TGTGCCAGCAGCTTGGAGATTTTTAGGGGGGAAAAACTGTTTTTT
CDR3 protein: CASSLEIFRGEKLFF

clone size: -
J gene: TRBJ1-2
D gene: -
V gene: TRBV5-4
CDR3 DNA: TGTGCCAGCAGCTTACAGGGTGCTAACTATGGCTACACCTTC
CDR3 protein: CASSLQGANYGYTF

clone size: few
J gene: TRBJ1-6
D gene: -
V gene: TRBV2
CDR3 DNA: TGTGCCAGCAGTGAATGGCCCTTGGCAATCCTAAATTCACCCCTCCACTTT
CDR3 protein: CASSEWPLAILNSPLHF

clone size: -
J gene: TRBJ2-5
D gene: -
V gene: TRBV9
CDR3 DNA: TGTGCCAGCAGCGTAGCGTGGGGCCAAGAGACCCAGTACTTC
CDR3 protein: CASSVAWGQETQYF

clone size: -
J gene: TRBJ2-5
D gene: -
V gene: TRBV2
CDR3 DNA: TGTGCCACCATCCAGGGGACACAAGAGACCCAGTACTTC
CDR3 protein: CATIQGTQETQYF

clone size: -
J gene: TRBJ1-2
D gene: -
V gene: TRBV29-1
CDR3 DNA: TGCAGCGTCCCGCCGGGGGGGGTCTATGGCTACACCTTC
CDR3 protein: CSVPPGGVYGYTF

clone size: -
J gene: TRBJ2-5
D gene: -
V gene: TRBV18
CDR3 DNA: TGTGCCAGCTCGCCTGGGCAGCTCTACCAAGAGACCCAGTACTTC
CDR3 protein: CASSPGQLYQETQYF

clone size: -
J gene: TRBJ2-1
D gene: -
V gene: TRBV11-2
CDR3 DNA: TGTGCCAGCAGCTTGGACCCGCCTGGGGGGCTGAACAATGAGCAGTTCTTC
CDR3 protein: CASSLDPPGGLNNEQFF

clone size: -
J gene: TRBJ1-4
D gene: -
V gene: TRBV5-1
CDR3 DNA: TGCGCCAGCAGCTTGGGGGGGCAGAATGAAAAACTGTTTTTT
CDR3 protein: CASSLGGQNEKLFF

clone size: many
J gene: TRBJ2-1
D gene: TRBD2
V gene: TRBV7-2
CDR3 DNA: TGTGCCAGCAGCCCCGGACTAGCGGGAAACAATGAGCAGTTCTTC
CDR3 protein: CASSPGLAGNNEQFF

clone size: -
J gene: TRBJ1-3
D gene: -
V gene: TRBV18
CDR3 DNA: TGTGCCAGCTCCCTATCGGACTGGAGTGGAAACACCATATATTTT
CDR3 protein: CASSLSDWSGNTIYF

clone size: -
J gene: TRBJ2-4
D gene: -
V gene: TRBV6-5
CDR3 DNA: TGTGCCAGCAGTACGGACAGAAAAAACATTCAGTACTTC
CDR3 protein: CASSTDRKNIQYF

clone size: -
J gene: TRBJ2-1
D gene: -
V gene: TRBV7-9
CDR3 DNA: TGTGCCAGCAGCTTCAGTAGCTCCTACAATGAGCAGTTCTTC
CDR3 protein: CASSFSSSYNEQFF

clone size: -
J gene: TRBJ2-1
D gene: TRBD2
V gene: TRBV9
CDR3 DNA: TGTGCCAGCAGCGTAGCGCCAGGTCCGGGCGGGAGGTTCAATGAGCAGTTCTTC
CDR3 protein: CASSVAPGPGGRFNEQFF

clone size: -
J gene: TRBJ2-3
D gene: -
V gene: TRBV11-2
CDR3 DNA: TGTGCCAGCAGCCGCTCCACCTCCACAGATACGCAGTATTTT
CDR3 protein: CASSRSTSTDTQYF

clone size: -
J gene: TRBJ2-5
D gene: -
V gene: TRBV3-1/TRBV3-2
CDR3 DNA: TGTGCCAGCAGCCAAGAAGTCCTAGTCAAGGGGCAAGAGACCCAGTACTTC
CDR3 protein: CASSQEVLVKGQETQYF

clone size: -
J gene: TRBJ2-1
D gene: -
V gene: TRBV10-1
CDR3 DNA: TGCGCCAGCAGTGAATCGGGGATCTATGAGCAGTTCTTC
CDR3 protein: CASSESGIYEQFF

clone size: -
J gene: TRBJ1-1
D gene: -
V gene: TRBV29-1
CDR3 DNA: TGCAGCTGGACGGGGGGGGTCACTGAAGCTTTCTTT
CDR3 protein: CSWTGGVTEAFF

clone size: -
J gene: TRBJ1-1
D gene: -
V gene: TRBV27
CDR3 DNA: TGTGCCAGCAGTTTATTTGGAAGTAGGGGGGGGAACACTGAAGCTTTCTTT
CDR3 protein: CASSLFGSRGGNTEAFF

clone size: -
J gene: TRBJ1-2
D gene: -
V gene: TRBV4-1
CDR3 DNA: TGCGCCAGCAGCCTGCCTCGGGGGACTCTCTATGGCTACACCTTC
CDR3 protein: CASSLPRGTLYGYTF

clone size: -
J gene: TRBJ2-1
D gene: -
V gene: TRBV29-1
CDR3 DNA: TGCAGCGTTGAAGATCTGGGACGGAAGGGGGTGCATGAGCAGTTCTTC
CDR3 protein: CSVEDLGRKGVHEQFF

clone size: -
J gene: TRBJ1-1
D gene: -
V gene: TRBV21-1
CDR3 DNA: TGTGCCAGCAGCCGAGACAGGGGGATATTGGGGGATACTGAAGCTTTCTTT
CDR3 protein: CASSRDRGILGDTEAFF

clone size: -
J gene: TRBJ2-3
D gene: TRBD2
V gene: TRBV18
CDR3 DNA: TGTGCCAGCTCACGGGGACTAGCGGGAGCCCTATCTAGCACAGATACGCAGTATTTT
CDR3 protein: CASSRGLAGALSSTDTQYF

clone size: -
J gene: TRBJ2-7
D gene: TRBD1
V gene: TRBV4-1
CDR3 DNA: TGCGCCAGCAGCCAACGGATTCAGGACAGGCGGATCTACGAGCAGTACTTC
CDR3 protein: CASSQRIQDRRIYEQYF

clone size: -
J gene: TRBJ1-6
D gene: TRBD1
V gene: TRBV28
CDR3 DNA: TGTGCCACCCTGGGACAGAATAATTCACCCCTCCACTTT
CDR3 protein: CATLGQNNSPLHF

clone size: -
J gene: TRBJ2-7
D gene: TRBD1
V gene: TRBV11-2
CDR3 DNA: TGTGCCAGCAGCACAATTTGGACAGGGGATACCTACGAGCAGTACTTC
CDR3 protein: CASSTIWTGDTYEQYF

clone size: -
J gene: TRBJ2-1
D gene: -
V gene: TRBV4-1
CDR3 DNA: TGCGCCAGCAGCCCAGCCTTGACCGGGGGCGGTGAGCAGTTCTTC
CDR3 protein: CASSPALTGGGEQFF

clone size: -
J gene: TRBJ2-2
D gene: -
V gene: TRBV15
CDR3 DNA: TGTGCCACCAGCAGAGAAGTGAACACCGGGGAGCTGTTTTTT
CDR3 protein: CATSREVNTGELFF

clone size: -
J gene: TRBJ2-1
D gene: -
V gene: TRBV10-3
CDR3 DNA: TGTGCCATCAGTACCGGACTGGACAATGAGCAGTTCTTC
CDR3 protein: CAISTGLDNEQFF

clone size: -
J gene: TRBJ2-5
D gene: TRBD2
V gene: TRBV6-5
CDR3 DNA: TGTGCCAGCAGCCGGAAGACTAGCCGAGAGACCCAGTACTTC
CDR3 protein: CASSRKTSRETQYF

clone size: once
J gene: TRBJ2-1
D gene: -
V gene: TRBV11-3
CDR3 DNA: TGTGCCAGCAGCTCCAGACTAGTTGGGTCTTTAAATGAGCAGTTCTTC
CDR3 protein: CASSSRLVGSLNEQFF

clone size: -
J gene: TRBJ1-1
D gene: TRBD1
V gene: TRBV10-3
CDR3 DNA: TGTGCCATCAGGCCGGATACAGGGGTTGGTTACACTGAAGCTTTCTTT
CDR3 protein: CAIRPDTGVGYTEAFF

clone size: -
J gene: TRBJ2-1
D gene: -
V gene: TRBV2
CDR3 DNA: TGTGCCAGTAGCAACTCGAATGAGCAGTTCTTC
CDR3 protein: CASSNSNEQFF

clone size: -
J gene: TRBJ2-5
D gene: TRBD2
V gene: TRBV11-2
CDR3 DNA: TGTGCCAGCAGCCCTGACGGACTAGCGGGGGCCGAGACCCAGTACTTC
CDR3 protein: CASSPDGLAGAETQYF

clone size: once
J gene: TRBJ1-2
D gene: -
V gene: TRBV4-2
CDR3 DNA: TGTGCCAGCAGCCAAGAGCCGGTCTCCGGATCCTATGGCTACACCTTC
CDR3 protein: CASSQEPVSGSYGYTF

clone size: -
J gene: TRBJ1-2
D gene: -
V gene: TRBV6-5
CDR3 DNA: TGTGCCAGCATCCCCCAACGGAGTGGCTACACCTTC
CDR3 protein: CASIPQRSGYTF

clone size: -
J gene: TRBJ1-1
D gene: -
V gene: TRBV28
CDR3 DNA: TGTGCCAGCTCTTTAGGGACTGAAGCTTTCTTT
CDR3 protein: CASSLGTEAFF

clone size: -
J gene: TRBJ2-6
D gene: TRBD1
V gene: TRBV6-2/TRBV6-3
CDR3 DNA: TGTGCCAGCAGTCCCGGTAAGGGACAGGGGGCGTCTGGGGCCAACGTCCTGACTTTC
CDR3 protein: CASSPGKGQGASGANVLTF

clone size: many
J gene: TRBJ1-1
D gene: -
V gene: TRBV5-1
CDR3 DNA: TGCGCCAGCAGCTTGGCCGGGGGGTACACTGAAGCTTTCTTT
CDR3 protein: CASSLAGGYTEAFF

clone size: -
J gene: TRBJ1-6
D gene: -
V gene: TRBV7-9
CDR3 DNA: TGTGCCAGCAGCCCTACTTCATATAATTCACCCCTCCACTTT
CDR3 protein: CASSPTSYNSPLHF

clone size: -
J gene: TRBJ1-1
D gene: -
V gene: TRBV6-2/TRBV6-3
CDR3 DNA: TGTGCCAGCAGTTGGGAGAACACTGAAGCTTTCTTT
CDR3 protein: CASSWENTEAFF

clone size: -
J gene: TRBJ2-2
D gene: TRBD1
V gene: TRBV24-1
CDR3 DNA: TGTGCCACCAGTGCCCGGGGGACAGGGACCACCGGGGAGCTGTTTTTT
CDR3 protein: CATSARGTGTTGELFF